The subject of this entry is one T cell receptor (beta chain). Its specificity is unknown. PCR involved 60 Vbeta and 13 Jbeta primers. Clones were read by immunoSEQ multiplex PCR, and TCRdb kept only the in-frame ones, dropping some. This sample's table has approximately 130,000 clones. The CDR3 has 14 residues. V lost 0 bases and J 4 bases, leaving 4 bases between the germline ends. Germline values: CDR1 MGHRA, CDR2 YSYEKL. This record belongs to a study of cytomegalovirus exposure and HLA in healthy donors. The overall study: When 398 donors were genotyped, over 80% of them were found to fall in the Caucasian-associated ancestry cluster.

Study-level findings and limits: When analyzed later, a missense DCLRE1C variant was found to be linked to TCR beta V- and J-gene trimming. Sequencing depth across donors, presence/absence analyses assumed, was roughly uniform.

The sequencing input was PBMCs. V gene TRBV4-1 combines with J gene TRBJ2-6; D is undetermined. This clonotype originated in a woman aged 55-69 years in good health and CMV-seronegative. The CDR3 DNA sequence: TGCGCCAGCAGCCAAGATCCGGGGGCCAACGTCCTGACTTTC. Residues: CASSQDPGANVLTF.